This T cell receptor (beta chain) derives from a study of T-cell reconstitution after alpha-beta-depleted transplantation in children. Regarding this clonotype: One end of the junction does not line up with germline, which may come from a read error.

During its preparation, the TCRbeta library received unique molecular identifiers. TCRdb re-called the PCR reads with MiXCR, one entry per CDR3 protein. There are roughly 240,000 distinct CDR3 sequences in the sample; roughly 8.2% occur only once, and 5% to 7% lies in the top ten. The CDR3 length is 15 residues. Looked up from germline, CDR1 is KGHSH and CDR2 is LQKENI. This chain joins TRBV18 and TRBJ2-7, with D maybe TRBD2 (5 bases). The source is a male patient aged 5 to 17 who had a stem cell transplant for acute lymphoblastic leukemia, so the T cells may come from the graft donor. Sequenced here: PBMCs, mostly from graft donor cells, sampled 180 days after TCRalphabeta/CD19-depleted stem cell transplant. The CDR3 bases are TGTGCCAGCTCACCATCGGGGTATTCCGCCTACCAGCAGTACTTC. Amino acid sequence: CASSPSGYSAYQQYF.